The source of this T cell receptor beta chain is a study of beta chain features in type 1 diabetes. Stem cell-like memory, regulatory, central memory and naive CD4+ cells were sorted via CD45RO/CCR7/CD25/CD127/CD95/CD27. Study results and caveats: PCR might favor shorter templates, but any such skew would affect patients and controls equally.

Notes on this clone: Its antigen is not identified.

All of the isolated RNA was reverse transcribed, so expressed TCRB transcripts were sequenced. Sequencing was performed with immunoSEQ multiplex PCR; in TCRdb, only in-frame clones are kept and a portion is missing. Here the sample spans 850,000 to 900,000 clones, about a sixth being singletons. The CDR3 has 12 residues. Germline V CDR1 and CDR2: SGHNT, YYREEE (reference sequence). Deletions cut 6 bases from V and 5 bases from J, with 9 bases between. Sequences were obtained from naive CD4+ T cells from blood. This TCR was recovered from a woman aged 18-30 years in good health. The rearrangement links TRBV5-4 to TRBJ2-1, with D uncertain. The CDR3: CASNEKDNEQFF. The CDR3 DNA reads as TGTGCCAGCAATGAGAAGGACAATGAGCAGTTCTTC.